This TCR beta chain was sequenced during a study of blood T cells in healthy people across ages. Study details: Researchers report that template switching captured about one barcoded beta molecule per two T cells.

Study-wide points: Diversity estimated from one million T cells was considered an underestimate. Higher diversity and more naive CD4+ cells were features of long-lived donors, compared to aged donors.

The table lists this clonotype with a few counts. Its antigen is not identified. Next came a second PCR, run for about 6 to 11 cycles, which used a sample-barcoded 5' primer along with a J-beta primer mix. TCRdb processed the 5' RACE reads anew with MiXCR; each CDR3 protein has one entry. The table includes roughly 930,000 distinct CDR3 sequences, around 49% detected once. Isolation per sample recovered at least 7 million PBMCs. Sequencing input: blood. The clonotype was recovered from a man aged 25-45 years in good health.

CDR3 DNA sequence: TGTGCCACCAGCAGAGAATCCAGGGGGCAACCGAGCTCCTACAATGAGCAGTTCTTC. Its translation is CATSRESRGQPSSYNEQFF. The chain joins TRBV15 to TRBJ2-1, with 8 bases fitting TRBD1. The J segment lost 0 bases and the V segment lost 0 bases, leaving 10 bases of the junction unmatched. Per germline, CDR1 LNHNV and CDR2 YYDKDF (reference sequence). The CDR3 sequence is 19 residues long.